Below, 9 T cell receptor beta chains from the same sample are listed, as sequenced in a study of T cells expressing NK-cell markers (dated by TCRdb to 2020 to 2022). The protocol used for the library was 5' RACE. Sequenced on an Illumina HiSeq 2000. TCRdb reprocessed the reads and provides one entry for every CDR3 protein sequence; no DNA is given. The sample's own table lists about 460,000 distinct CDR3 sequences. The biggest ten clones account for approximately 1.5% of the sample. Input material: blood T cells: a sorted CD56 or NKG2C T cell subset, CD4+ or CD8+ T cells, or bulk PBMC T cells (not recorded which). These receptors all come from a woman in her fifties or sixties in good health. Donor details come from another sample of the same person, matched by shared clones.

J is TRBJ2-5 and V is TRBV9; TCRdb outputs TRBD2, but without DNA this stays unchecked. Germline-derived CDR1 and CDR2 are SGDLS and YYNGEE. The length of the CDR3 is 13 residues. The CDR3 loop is CASSEGPGETQYF.

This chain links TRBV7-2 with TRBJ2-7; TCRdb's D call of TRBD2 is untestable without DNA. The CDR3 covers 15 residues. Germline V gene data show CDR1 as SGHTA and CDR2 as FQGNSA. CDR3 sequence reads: CASSSSSLLSGEQYF.

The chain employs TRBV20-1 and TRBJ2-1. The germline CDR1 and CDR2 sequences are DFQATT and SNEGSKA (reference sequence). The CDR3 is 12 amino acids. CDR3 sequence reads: CRASLANNEQFF.

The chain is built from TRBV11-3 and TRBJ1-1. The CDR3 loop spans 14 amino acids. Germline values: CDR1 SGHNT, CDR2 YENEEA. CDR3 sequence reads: CASSLQQTNTEAFF.

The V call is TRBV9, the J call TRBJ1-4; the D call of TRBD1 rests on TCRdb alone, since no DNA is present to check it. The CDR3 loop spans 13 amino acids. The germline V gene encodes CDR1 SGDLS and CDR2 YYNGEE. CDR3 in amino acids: CASSAGTAEKLFF. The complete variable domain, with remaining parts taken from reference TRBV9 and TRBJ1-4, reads DSGVTQTPKHLITATGQRVTLRCSPRSGDLSVYWYQQSLDQGLQFLIQYYNGEERAKGNILERFSAQQFPDLHSELNLSSLELGDSALYFCASSAGTAEKLFFGSGTQLSVL.

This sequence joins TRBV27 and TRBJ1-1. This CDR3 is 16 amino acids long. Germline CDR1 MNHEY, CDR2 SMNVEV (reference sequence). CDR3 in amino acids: CASSAFKGWGNTEAFF.

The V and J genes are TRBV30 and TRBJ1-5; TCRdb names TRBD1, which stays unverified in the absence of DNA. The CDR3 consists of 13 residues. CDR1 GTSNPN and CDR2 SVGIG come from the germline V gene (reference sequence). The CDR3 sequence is CAWDRGGQQPQHF. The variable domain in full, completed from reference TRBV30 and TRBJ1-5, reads SQTIHQWPATLVQPVGSPLSLECTVEGTSNPNLYWYRQAAGRGLQLLFYSVGIGQISSEVPQNLSASRPQDRQFILSSKKLLLSDSGFYLCAWDRGGQQPQHFGDGTRLSIL.

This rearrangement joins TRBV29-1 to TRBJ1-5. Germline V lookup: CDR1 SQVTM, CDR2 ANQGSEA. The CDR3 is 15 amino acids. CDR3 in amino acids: CSVRVGQGEQQPQHF.

The CDR3 sequence: CASSLAPWKDTDTQYF. The chain links TRBV7-2 to TRBJ2-3. This CDR3 contains 16 residues. The V gene's germline CDR1 is SGHTA and CDR2 FQGNSA. Combining the CDR3 with reference TRBV7-2 and TRBJ2-3 gives the whole variable domain GAGVSQSPSNKVTEKGKDVELRCDPISGHTALYWYRQSLGQGLEFLIYFQGNSAPDKSGLPSDRFSAERTGGSVSTLTIQRTQQEDSAVYLCASSLAPWKDTDTQYFGPGTRLTVL.